A selection of T cell receptor beta chains follows, all from one sample in a study of blood T cell repertoires in COVID-19. Here immunoSEQ multiplex PCR was the method, and the copy in TCRdb shows in-frame clones only, minus some. Among hundreds of thousands of clones listed, approximately 86% were seen once. Source material: PBMCs or T cells enriched from blood (not recorded which). These receptor sequences come from a woman aged 25 to 39 who had recovered from COVID-19. Both conserved end residues are part of each CDR3. A D gene is named only where the DNA matches it firmly. Some rows have no size entry. The others give once, few or many, or a class for an expanded clone.

j_gene: TRBJ1-3; v_gene: TRBV5-1; abundance: -; d_gene: -; CDR3aa: CASSLVAVSSGNTIYF; CDR3nt: TGCGCCAGCAGCTTGGTTGCGGTGAGCTCTGGAAACACCATATATTTT
j_gene: TRBJ2-5; v_gene: TRBV28; abundance: -; d_gene: -; CDR3aa: CASSGLRLREETQYF; CDR3nt: TGTGCCAGCAGTGGCCTGCGGCTGAGGGAAGAGACCCAGTACTTC
j_gene: TRBJ2-7; v_gene: TRBV27; abundance: -; d_gene: -; CDR3aa: CASSFSDNSYEQYF; CDR3nt: TGTGCCAGCAGTTTTTCTGACAACTCCTACGAGCAGTACTTC
j_gene: TRBJ1-5; v_gene: TRBV9; abundance: -; d_gene: -; CDR3aa: CASSSHSNQPQHF; CDR3nt: TGTGCCAGCAGCTCCCATAGCAATCAGCCCCAGCATTTT
j_gene: TRBJ2-1; v_gene: TRBV9; abundance: -; d_gene: TRBD1; CDR3aa: CASSAEGGTGTYNEQFF; CDR3nt: TGTGCCAGCAGCGCCGAGGGTGGGACAGGGACCTACAATGAGCAGTTCTTC
j_gene: TRBJ2-3; v_gene: TRBV27; abundance: -; d_gene: -; CDR3aa: CASKLADTQYF; CDR3nt: TGTGCCAGCAAATTAGCAGATACGCAGTATTTT
j_gene: TRBJ1-5; v_gene: TRBV28; abundance: -; d_gene: -; CDR3aa: CASLVGQGRNQPQHF; CDR3nt: TGTGCCAGCCTGGTCGGGCAGGGCCGAAATCAGCCCCAGCATTTT
j_gene: TRBJ1-1; v_gene: TRBV28; abundance: -; d_gene: -; CDR3aa: CASSPRGMGTEAFF; CDR3nt: TGTGCCAGCAGTCCCAGGGGCATGGGCACTGAAGCTTTCTTT
j_gene: TRBJ1-3; v_gene: TRBV11-2; abundance: -; d_gene: -; CDR3aa: CASSSQGTGNTIYF; CDR3nt: TGTGCCAGCAGCTCCCAGGGGACTGGAAACACCATATATTTT
j_gene: TRBJ2-1; v_gene: TRBV4-2; abundance: -; d_gene: TRBD2; CDR3aa: CASSRSGTSDYNEQFF; CDR3nt: TGTGCCAGCAGCCGTTCCGGGACTAGCGATTACAATGAGCAGTTCTTC
j_gene: TRBJ2-7; v_gene: TRBV19; abundance: -; d_gene: -; CDR3aa: CASSINSKRTYEQYF; CDR3nt: TGTGCCAGTAGTATTAACAGCAAAAGAACCTACGAGCAGTACTTC
j_gene: TRBJ1-4; v_gene: TRBV5-1; abundance: -; d_gene: TRBD1; CDR3aa: CASSLVGTGGIEKLFF; CDR3nt: TGCGCCAGCAGCTTGGTTGGGACAGGAGGGATTGAAAAACTGTTTTTT
j_gene: TRBJ1-5; v_gene: TRBV6-5; abundance: -; d_gene: TRBD1; CDR3aa: CASRGQAYSNQPQHF; CDR3nt: TGTGCCAGTAGGGGACAGGCTTATAGCAATCAGCCCCAGCATTTT
j_gene: TRBJ2-5; v_gene: TRBV9; abundance: -; d_gene: TRBD2; CDR3aa: CASSPVAGVQETQYF; CDR3nt: TGTGCCAGCAGCCCCGTAGCGGGGGTCCAAGAGACCCAGTACTTC
j_gene: TRBJ1-3; v_gene: TRBV7-2; abundance: -; d_gene: TRBD1; CDR3aa: CASSNQLIPRGFGNTIYF; CDR3nt: TGTGCCAGCAGCAACCAGCTTATCCCCAGGGGGTTCGGAAACACCATATATTTT
j_gene: TRBJ2-7; v_gene: TRBV5-1; abundance: -; d_gene: TRBD2; CDR3aa: CASSFTSGDFEQYF; CDR3nt: TGCGCCAGCAGCTTCACTAGCGGGGATTTTGAGCAGTACTTC
j_gene: TRBJ2-3; v_gene: TRBV9; abundance: few; d_gene: -; CDR3aa: CASSVAITFTDTQYF; CDR3nt: TGTGCCAGCAGCGTAGCTATAACTTTTACAGATACGCAGTATTTT
j_gene: TRBJ1-1; v_gene: TRBV6-2/TRBV6-3; abundance: -; d_gene: -; CDR3aa: CASSYTAREAFF; CDR3nt: TGTGCCAGCAGTTACACCGCCCGGGAAGCTTTCTTT
j_gene: TRBJ2-5; v_gene: TRBV19; abundance: -; d_gene: -; CDR3aa: CASSIRVPINQASVTPRGQETQYF; CDR3nt: TGTGCCAGTAGTATACGCGTACCGATTAATCAGGCTAGCGTAACCCCACGGGGCCAAGAGACCCAGTACTTC
j_gene: TRBJ1-5; v_gene: TRBV6-1; abundance: few; d_gene: -; CDR3aa: CASSEEESGNQPQHF; CDR3nt: TGTGCCAGCAGTGAAGAAGAGTCAGGGAATCAGCCCCAGCATTTT
j_gene: TRBJ2-3; v_gene: TRBV7-9; abundance: -; d_gene: TRBD2; CDR3aa: CASSLASGGTDTQYF; CDR3nt: TGTGCCAGCAGCTTAGCTAGCGGGGGCACAGATACGCAGTATTTT
j_gene: TRBJ1-5; v_gene: TRBV5-5; abundance: -; d_gene: TRBD1; CDR3aa: CASSLAAGGYQPQHF; CDR3nt: TGTGCCAGCAGCTTGGCGGCAGGGGGCTATCAGCCCCAGCATTTT
j_gene: TRBJ2-1; v_gene: TRBV24-1; abundance: -; d_gene: -; CDR3aa: CATSDPTQGGNTYNEQFF; CDR3nt: TGTGCCACCAGTGATCCCACCCAGGGGGGTAACACCTACAATGAGCAGTTCTTC
j_gene: TRBJ2-2; v_gene: TRBV14; abundance: -; d_gene: TRBD2; CDR3aa: CASSQAPPRTLAGGELFF; CDR3nt: TGTGCCAGCAGCCAAGCCCCACCCCGAACCCTAGCGGGAGGGGAGCTGTTTTTT
j_gene: TRBJ2-3; v_gene: TRBV18; abundance: -; d_gene: TRBD2; CDR3aa: CASSLLTGGQDTQYF; CDR3nt: TGTGCCAGCTCACTATTAACGGGGGGGCAAGATACGCAGTATTTT
j_gene: TRBJ2-2; v_gene: TRBV5-1; abundance: -; d_gene: -; CDR3aa: CASSLTGDNTGELFF; CDR3nt: TGCGCCAGCAGCTTAACGGGGGACAACACCGGGGAGCTGTTTTTT
j_gene: TRBJ1-2; v_gene: TRBV28; abundance: -; d_gene: -; CDR3aa: CASSPLRQVRGNYGYTF; CDR3nt: TGTGCCAGCAGTCCCCTCCGTCAGGTCAGGGGCAACTATGGCTACACCTTC
j_gene: TRBJ1-2; v_gene: TRBV9; abundance: -; d_gene: TRBD1; CDR3aa: CASSGPRTGRYGYTF; CDR3nt: TGTGCCAGCAGCGGGCCAAGGACAGGGAGATATGGCTACACCTTC
j_gene: TRBJ1-5; v_gene: TRBV2; abundance: -; d_gene: TRBD1; CDR3aa: CASRDRAEDQPQHF; CDR3nt: TGTGCCAGCAGGGACAGGGCTGAGGATCAGCCCCAGCATTTT
j_gene: TRBJ1-6; v_gene: TRBV6-4; abundance: -; d_gene: -; CDR3aa: CASRVPLGASPLHF; CDR3nt: TGTGCCAGCAGAGTCCCGCTAGGAGCTTCACCCCTCCACTTT
j_gene: TRBJ2-1; v_gene: TRBV9; abundance: -; d_gene: -; CDR3aa: CASSVSLKSGGWRLPYNEQFF; CDR3nt: TGTGCCAGCAGCGTATCGCTAAAGTCGGGGGGCTGGAGGTTACCCTACAATGAGCAGTTCTTC
j_gene: TRBJ1-5; v_gene: TRBV28; abundance: -; d_gene: -; CDR3aa: CASSEGQYNQPQHF; CDR3nt: TGTGCCAGCAGCGAAGGACAGTACAATCAGCCCCAGCATTTT
j_gene: TRBJ2-1; v_gene: TRBV29-1; abundance: -; d_gene: TRBD1; CDR3aa: CSVYKWDRGYNEQFF; CDR3nt: TGCAGCGTTTATAAGTGGGACAGAGGGTACAATGAGCAGTTCTTC
j_gene: TRBJ1-6; v_gene: TRBV7-2; abundance: -; d_gene: -; CDR3aa: CASSQSYNSPLHF; CDR3nt: TGTGCCAGCAGCCAGTCCTATAATTCACCCCTCCACTTT
j_gene: TRBJ2-7; v_gene: TRBV15; abundance: -; d_gene: -; CDR3aa: CATSRDADIQGRNLQYF; CDR3nt: TGTGCCACCAGCAGAGATGCCGACATACAGGGCCGTAACCTGCAGTACTTC
j_gene: TRBJ2-7; v_gene: TRBV18; abundance: -; d_gene: -; CDR3aa: CASSPISTNEHEQYF; CDR3nt: TGTGCCAGCTCACCAATATCCACCAATGAGCACGAGCAGTACTTC
j_gene: TRBJ1-4; v_gene: TRBV5-5; abundance: -; d_gene: -; CDR3aa: CASSFDEKLFF; CDR3nt: TGTGCCAGCAGCTTCGATGAAAAACTGTTTTTT
j_gene: TRBJ2-1; v_gene: TRBV4-1; abundance: -; d_gene: TRBD2; CDR3aa: CASSQVSGGTSGRNEQFF; CDR3nt: TGCGCCAGCAGCCAAGTGTCGGGAGGGACTAGCGGGAGGAATGAGCAGTTCTTC
j_gene: TRBJ2-7; v_gene: TRBV2; abundance: -; d_gene: TRBD2; CDR3aa: CASSGTSGSMYEQYF; CDR3nt: TGTGCCAGCAGTGGGACTAGCGGGAGCATGTACGAGCAGTACTTC
j_gene: TRBJ1-4; v_gene: TRBV6-1; abundance: -; d_gene: -; CDR3aa: CASSERREATNEKLFF; CDR3nt: TGTGCCAGCAGTGAGCGGCGAGAGGCAACTAATGAAAAACTGTTTTTT
j_gene: TRBJ2-7; v_gene: TRBV2; abundance: -; d_gene: -; CDR3aa: CASTSHRAASYEQYF; CDR3nt: TGTGCCAGCACCTCCCACAGGGCGGCCTCCTACGAGCAGTACTTC
j_gene: TRBJ1-1; v_gene: TRBV19; abundance: -; d_gene: -; CDR3aa: CASRLGASTEAFF; CDR3nt: TGTGCCAGTAGATTGGGGGCAAGCACTGAAGCTTTCTTT
j_gene: TRBJ1-1; v_gene: TRBV5-1; abundance: -; d_gene: TRBD1; CDR3aa: CASSTPGQNEAFF; CDR3nt: TGCGCCAGCAGCACCCCGGGACAGAATGAAGCTTTCTTT
j_gene: TRBJ1-2; v_gene: TRBV5-4; abundance: -; d_gene: -; CDR3aa: CASSGPPFYGYTF; CDR3nt: TGTGCCAGCAGCGGGCCCCCGTTCTATGGCTACACCTTC
j_gene: TRBJ1-5; v_gene: TRBV10-1; abundance: -; d_gene: TRBD1; CDR3aa: CASSKPGQGGEPQHF; CDR3nt: TGCGCCAGCTCGAAGCCTGGACAGGGAGGCGAGCCCCAGCATTTT
j_gene: TRBJ1-2; v_gene: TRBV27; abundance: -; d_gene: TRBD1; CDR3aa: CASMSPIQGKKGYTF; CDR3nt: TGTGCCAGCATGAGCCCAATACAGGGGAAAAAGGGCTACACCTTC
j_gene: TRBJ2-7; v_gene: TRBV19; abundance: -; d_gene: -; CDR3aa: CASTTGHLSSYEQYF; CDR3nt: TGTGCCAGTACCACGGGACATTTAAGCTCCTACGAGCAGTACTTC
j_gene: TRBJ2-5; v_gene: TRBV7-9; abundance: -; d_gene: TRBD2; CDR3aa: CASSLRAGGPPETQYF; CDR3nt: TGTGCCAGCAGCTTGAGAGCGGGAGGGCCGCCAGAGACCCAGTACTTC
j_gene: TRBJ2-7; v_gene: TRBV3-1/TRBV3-2; abundance: -; d_gene: -; CDR3aa: CASSQDRPGRVGYEQYF; CDR3nt: TGTGCCAGCAGCCAAGATCGTCCGGGCAGGGTTGGATACGAGCAGTACTTC
j_gene: TRBJ2-5; v_gene: TRBV6-5; abundance: -; d_gene: TRBD2; CDR3aa: CASSRGGPQETQYF; CDR3nt: TGTGCCAGCAGCCGCGGGGGGCCCCAAGAGACCCAGTACTTC
j_gene: TRBJ2-2; v_gene: TRBV6-5; abundance: -; d_gene: -; CDR3aa: CASRNLGGVTGELFF; CDR3nt: TGTGCCAGCAGGAACTTAGGGGGAGTTACCGGGGAGCTGTTTTTT
j_gene: TRBJ1-5; v_gene: TRBV25-1; abundance: once; d_gene: TRBD1; CDR3aa: CASSGTGGFQPQHF; CDR3nt: TGTGCCAGCAGTGGGACAGGGGGCTTTCAGCCCCAGCATTTT
j_gene: TRBJ2-3; v_gene: TRBV7-2; abundance: -; d_gene: TRBD2; CDR3aa: CASSRDKGLGGADTQYF; CDR3nt: TGTGCCAGCAGCCGTGACAAGGGACTAGGTGGGGCAGATACGCAGTATTTT
j_gene: TRBJ1-1; v_gene: TRBV2; abundance: -; d_gene: -; CDR3aa: CASSGPRGTEAFF; CDR3nt: TGTGCCAGCAGTGGACCCCGAGGAACTGAAGCTTTCTTT
j_gene: TRBJ1-1; v_gene: TRBV9; abundance: -; d_gene: -; CDR3aa: CASSVGQLYTEAFF; CDR3nt: TGTGCCAGCAGCGTAGGACAGTTATACACTGAAGCTTTCTTT
j_gene: TRBJ1-2; v_gene: TRBV4-1; abundance: -; d_gene: -; CDR3aa: CASSQEKGHPHGYTF; CDR3nt: TGCGCCAGCAGCCAAGAAAAGGGACATCCACATGGCTACACCTTC
j_gene: TRBJ1-2; v_gene: TRBV5-6; abundance: -; d_gene: TRBD1; CDR3aa: CASSPGTGLYGYTF; CDR3nt: TGTGCCAGCAGCCCCGGGACAGGGCTCTATGGCTACACCTTC